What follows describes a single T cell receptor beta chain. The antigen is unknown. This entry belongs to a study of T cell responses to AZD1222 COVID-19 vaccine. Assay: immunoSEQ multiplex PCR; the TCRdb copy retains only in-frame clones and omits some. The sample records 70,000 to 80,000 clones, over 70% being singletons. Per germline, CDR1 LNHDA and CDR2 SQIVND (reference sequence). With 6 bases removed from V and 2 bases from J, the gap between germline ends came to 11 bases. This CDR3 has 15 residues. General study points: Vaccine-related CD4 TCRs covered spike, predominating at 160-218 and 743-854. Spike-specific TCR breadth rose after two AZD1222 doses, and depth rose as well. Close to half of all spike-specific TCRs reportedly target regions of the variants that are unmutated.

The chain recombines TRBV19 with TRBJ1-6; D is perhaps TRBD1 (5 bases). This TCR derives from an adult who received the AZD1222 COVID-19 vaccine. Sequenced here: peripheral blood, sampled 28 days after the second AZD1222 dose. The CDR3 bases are TGTGCCAGTAGGGTTGGGGCCGCCTATAATTCACCCCTCCACTTT. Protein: CASRVGAAYNSPLHF. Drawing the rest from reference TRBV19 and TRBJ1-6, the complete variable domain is DGGITQSPKYLFRKEGQNVTLSCEQNLNHDAMYWYRQDPGQGLRLIYYSQIVNDFQKGDIAEGYSVSREKKESFPLTVTSAQKNPTAFYLCASRVGAAYNSPLHFGNGTRLTVT.